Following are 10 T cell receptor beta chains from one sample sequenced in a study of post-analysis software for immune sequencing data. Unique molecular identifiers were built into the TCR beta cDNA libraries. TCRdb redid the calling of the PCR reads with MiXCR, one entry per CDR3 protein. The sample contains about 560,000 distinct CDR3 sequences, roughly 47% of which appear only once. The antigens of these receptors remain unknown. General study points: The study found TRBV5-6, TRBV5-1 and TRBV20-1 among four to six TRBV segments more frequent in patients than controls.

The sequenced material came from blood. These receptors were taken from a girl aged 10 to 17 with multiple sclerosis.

In nucleotides, the CDR3 is TGTGCCAGCAGTTTCTTGGGACTAGCCAACCAAGAGACCCAGTACTTC. Translation: CASSFLGLANQETQYF. The chain links TRBV12-3 or TRBV12-4 to TRBJ2-5, with 9 positions matching TRBD2. Unmatched junction bases numbered 5, after V lost 3 bases and J lost 0 bases. The CDR3 is 16 amino acids.

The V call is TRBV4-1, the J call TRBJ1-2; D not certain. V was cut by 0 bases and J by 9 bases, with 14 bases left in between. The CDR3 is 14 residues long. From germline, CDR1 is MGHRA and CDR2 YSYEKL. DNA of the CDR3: TGCGCCAGCAGCCAAGATATGGCAGGCCGGAGCTACACCTTC. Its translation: CASSQDMAGRSYTF.

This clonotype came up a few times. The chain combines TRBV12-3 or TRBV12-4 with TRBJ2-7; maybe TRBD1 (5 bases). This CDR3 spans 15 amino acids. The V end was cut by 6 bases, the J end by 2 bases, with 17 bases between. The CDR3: CASSLGLGSPYEQYF. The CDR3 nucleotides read TGTGCCAGCAGCTTGGGGCTAGGGTCTCCCTACGAGCAGTACTTC.

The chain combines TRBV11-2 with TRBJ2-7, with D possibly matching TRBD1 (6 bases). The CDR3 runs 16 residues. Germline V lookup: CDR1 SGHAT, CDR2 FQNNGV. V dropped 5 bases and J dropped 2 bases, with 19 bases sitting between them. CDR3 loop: CASSITYREGPYEQYF. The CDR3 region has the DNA TGTGCCAGCAGCATAACCTACAGGGAAGGGCCCTACGAGCAGTACTTC.

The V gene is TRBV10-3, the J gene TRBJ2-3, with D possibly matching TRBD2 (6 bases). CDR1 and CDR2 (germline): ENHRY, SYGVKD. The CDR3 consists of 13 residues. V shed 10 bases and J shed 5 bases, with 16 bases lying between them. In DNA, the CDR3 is TGTGCCACCGCTGGCGGGAAGGGAGATACGCAGTATTTT. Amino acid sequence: CATAGGKGDTQYF.

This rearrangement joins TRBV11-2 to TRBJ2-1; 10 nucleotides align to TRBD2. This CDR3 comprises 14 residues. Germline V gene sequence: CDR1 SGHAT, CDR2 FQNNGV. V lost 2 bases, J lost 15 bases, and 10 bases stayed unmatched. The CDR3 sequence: CASSLLLPLAGAFF. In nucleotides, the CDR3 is TGTGCCAGCAGCTTATTGTTGCCTCTAGCGGGAGCGTTCTTC.

Here the CDR3 DNA reads TGCGCCAGCAGTGAGTCGAGGTACCCAGGGTTCTATGGCTACACCTTC. Its protein product is CASSESRYPGFYGYTF. The V and J genes are TRBV10-2 and TRBJ1-2; D possibly corresponds to TRBD1 (5 bases). The CDR3 consists of 16 residues. Germline assignment: CDR1 WSHSY and CDR2 SAAADI. V lost 0 bases and J 4 bases, leaving 15 bases between the germline ends.

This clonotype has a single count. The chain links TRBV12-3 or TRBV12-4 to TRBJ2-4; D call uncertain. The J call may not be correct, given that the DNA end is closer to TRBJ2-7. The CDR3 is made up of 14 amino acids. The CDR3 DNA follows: TGTGCCAGCACTAGTACCGCTGAACTTCCCGAGCAGTACTTC. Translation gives CASTSTAELPEQYF.

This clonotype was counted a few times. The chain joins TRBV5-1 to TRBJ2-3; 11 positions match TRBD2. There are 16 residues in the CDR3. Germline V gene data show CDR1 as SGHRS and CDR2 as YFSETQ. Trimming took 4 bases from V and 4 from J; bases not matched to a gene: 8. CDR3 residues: CASSQIRTSGPDTQYF. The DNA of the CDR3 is TGCGCCAGCAGCCAGATACGGACTAGCGGGCCAGATACGCAGTATTTT. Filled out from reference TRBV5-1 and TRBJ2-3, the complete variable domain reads KAGVTQTPRYLIKTRGQQVTLSCSPISGHRSVSWYQQTPGQGLQFLFEYFSETQRNKGNFPGRFSGRQFSNSRSEMNVSTLELGDSALYLCASSQIRTSGPDTQYFGPGTRLTVL.

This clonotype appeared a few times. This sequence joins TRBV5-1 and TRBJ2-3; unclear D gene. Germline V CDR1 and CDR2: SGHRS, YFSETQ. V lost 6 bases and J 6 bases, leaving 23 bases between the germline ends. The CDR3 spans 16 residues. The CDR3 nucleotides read TGCGCCAGCACCCCCTCCATGGGGATAAATGGGGATACGCAGTATTTT. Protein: CASTPSMGINGDTQYF.